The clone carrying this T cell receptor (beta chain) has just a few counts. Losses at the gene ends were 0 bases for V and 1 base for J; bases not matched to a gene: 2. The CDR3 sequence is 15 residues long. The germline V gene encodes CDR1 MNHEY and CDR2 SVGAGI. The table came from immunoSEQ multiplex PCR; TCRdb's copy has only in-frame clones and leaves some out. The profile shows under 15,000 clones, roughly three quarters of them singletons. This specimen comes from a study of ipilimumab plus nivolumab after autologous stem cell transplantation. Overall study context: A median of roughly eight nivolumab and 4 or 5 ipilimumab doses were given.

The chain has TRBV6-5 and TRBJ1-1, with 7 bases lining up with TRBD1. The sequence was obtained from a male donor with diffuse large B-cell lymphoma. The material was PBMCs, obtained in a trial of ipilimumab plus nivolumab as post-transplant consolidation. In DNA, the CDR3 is TGTGCCAGCAGTTACTCGACAGGGACGAACACTGAAGCTTTCTTT. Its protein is CASSYSTGTNTEAFF.